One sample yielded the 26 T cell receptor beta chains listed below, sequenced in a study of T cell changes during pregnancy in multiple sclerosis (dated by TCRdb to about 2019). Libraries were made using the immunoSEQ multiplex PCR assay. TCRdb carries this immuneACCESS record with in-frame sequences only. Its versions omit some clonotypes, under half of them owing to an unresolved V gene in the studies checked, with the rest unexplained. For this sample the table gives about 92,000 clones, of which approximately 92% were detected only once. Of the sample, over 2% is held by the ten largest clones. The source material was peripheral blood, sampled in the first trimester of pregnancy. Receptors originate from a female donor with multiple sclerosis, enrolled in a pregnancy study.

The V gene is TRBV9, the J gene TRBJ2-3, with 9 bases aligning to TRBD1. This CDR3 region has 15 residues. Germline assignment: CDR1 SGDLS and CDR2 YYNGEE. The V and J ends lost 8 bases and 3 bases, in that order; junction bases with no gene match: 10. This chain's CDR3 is CASGSWDRATDTQYF. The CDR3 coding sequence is TGTGCCAGTGGGTCTTGGGACAGGGCTACAGATACGCAGTATTTT. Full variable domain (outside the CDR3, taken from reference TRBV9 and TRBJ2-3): DSGVTQTPKHLITATGQRVTLRCSPRSGDLSVYWYQQSLDQGLQFLIQYYNGEERAKGNILERFSAQQFPDLHSELNLSSLELGDSALYFCASGSWDRATDTQYFGPGTRLTVL.

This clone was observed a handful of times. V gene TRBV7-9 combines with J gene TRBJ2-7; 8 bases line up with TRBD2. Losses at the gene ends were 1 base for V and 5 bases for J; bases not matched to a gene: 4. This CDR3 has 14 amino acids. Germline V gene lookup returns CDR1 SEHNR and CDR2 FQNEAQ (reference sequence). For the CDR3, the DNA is TGTGCCAGCAGCTTAGTACTAGCGGCCGACGAGCAGTACTTC. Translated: CASSLVLAADEQYF. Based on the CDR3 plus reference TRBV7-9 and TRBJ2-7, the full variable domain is DTGVSQNPRHKITKRGQNVTFRCDPISEHNRLYWYRQTLGQGPEFLTYFQNEAQLEKSRLLSDRFSAERPKGSFSTLEIQRTEQGDSAMYLCASSLVLAADEQYFGPGTRLTVT.

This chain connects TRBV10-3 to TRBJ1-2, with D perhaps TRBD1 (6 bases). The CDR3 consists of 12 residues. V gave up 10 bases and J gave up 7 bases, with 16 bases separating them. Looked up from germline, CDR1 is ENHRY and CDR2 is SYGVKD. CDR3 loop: CATLRGAGGYTF. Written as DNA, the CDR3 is TGTGCCACCCTACGGGGGGCGGGTGGCTACACCTTC.

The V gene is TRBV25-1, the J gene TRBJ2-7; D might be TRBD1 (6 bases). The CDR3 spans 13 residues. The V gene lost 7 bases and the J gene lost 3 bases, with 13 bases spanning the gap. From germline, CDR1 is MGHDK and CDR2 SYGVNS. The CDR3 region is CASTTGGSYEQYF. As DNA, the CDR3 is TGTGCCAGCACCACTGGGGGCAGCTACGAGCAGTACTTC.

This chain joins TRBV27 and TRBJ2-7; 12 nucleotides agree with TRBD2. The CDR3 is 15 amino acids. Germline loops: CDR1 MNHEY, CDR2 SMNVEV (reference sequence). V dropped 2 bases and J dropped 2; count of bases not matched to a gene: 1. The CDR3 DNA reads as TGTGCCAGCAGTTTACGGACTAGCGGGACCTACGAGCAGTACTTC. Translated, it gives CASSLRTSGTYEQYF.

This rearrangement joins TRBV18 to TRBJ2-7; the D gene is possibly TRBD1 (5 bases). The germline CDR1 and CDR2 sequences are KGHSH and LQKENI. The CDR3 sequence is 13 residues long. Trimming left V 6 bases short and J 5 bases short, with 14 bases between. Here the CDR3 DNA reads TGTGCCAGCTCCCGGAGACAGATCGACGAGCAGTACTTC. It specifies CASSRRQIDEQYF. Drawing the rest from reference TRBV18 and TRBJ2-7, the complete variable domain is NAGVMQNPRHLVRRRGQEARLRCSPMKGHSHVYWYRQLPEEGLKFMVYLQKENIIDESGMPKERFSAEFPKEGPSILRIQQVVRGDSAAYFCASSRRQIDEQYFGPGTRLTVT.

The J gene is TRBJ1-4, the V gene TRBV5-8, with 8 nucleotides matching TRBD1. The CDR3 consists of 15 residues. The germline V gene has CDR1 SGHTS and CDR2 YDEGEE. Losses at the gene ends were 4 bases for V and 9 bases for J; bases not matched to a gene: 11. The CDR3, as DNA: TGTGCCAGCAGCCCACTTCAGGGGGCAGCGAAAAAACTGTTTTTT. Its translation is CASSPLQGAAKKLFF.

DNA of the CDR3: TGCGCCAGCAGCTTGGCAGGACTAGAAACAGATACGCAGTATTTT. Translating it yields CASSLAGLETDTQYF. This chain connects TRBV5-1 to TRBJ2-3; 7 nucleotides match TRBD2. The CDR3 consists of 15 residues. The V gene's germline CDR1 is SGHRS and CDR2 YFSETQ. V shed 0 bases, J shed 3 bases, and the junction held 4 bases outside the gene matches.

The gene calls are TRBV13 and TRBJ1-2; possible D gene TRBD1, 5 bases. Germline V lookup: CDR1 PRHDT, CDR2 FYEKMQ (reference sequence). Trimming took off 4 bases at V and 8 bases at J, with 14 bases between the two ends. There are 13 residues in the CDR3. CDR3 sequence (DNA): TGTGCCAGCAGCTCAACTCAGGGTTGGGGCTACACCTTC. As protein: CASSSTQGWGYTF.

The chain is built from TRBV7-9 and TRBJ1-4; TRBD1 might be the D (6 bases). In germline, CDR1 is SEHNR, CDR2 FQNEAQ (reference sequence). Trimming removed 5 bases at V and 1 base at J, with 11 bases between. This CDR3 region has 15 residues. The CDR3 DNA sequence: TGTGCCAGCAGCCCACTACAGGGAACTAATGAAAAACTGTTTTTT. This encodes CASSPLQGTNEKLFF. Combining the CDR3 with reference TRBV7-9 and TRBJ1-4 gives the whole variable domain DTGVSQNPRHKITKRGQNVTFRCDPISEHNRLYWYRQTLGQGPEFLTYFQNEAQLEKSRLLSDRFSAERPKGSFSTLEIQRTEQGDSAMYLCASSPLQGTNEKLFFGSGTQLSVL.

The CDR3 loop is CASSLGQFQPQHF. The CDR3 DNA is TGTGCCAGCAGCTTAGGACAGTTTCAGCCCCAGCATTTT. V is TRBV7-6 and J is TRBJ1-5; TRBD1 is a possible D gene (5 bases). This CDR3 has 13 amino acids. Trimming cost V 1 base and J 6 bases, with 7 bases left between them. The V gene's germline CDR1 is SGHVS and CDR2 FNYEAQ.

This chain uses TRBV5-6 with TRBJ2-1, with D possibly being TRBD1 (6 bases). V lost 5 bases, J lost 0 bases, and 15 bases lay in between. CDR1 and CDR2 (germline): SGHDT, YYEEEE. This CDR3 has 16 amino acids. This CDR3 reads CASSDGQLNSYNEQFF. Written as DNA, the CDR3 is TGTGCCAGCAGTGACGGACAGCTTAACTCCTACAATGAGCAGTTCTTC.

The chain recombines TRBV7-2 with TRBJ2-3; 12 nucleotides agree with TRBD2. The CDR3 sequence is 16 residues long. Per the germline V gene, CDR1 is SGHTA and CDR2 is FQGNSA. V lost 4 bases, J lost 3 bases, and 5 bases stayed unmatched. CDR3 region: CASSSGTSGPTDTQYF. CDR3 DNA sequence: TGTGCCAGCAGCTCGGGGACTAGCGGGCCTACAGATACGCAGTATTTT.

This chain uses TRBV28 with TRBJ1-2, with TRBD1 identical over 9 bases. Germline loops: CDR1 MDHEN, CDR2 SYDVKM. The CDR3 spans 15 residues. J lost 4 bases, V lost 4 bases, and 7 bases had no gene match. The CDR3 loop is CASSSTGQGVYGYTF. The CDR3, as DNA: TGTGCCAGCAGTTCGACGGGACAGGGCGTCTATGGCTACACCTTC.

CDR3 nucleotide sequence: TGTGCCTGGAGTGTACGGGGTTCACCCCTCCACTTT. Residues: CAWSVRGSPLHF. The rearrangement uses TRBV30 and TRBJ1-6, with D unresolved. Germline loops: CDR1 GTSNPN, CDR2 SVGIG (reference sequence). V dropped 0 bases and J dropped 9 bases, with 6 bases sitting between them. The length of the CDR3 is 12 residues.

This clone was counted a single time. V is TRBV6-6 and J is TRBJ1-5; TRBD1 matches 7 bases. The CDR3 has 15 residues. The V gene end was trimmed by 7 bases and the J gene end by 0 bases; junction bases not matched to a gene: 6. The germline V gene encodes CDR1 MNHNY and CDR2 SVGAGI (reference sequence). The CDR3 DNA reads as TGTGCCAGCAAAGACAGGGCGTATAGCAATCAGCCCCAGCATTTT. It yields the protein CASKDRAYSNQPQHF.

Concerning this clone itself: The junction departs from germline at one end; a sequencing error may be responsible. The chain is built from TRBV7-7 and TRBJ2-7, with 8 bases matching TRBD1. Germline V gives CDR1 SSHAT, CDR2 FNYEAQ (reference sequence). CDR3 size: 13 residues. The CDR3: CASSLDRGDEQYF. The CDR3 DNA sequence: TGTGCTAGCAGCTTAGACAGGGGAGACGAGCAGTACTTC.

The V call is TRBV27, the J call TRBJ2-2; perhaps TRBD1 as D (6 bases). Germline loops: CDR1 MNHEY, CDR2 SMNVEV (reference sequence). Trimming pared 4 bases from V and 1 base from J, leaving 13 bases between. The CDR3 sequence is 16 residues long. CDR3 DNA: TGTGCCAGCAGTTCATTACCGGGACAGAACACCGGGGAGCTGTTTTTT. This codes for CASSSLPGQNTGELFF.

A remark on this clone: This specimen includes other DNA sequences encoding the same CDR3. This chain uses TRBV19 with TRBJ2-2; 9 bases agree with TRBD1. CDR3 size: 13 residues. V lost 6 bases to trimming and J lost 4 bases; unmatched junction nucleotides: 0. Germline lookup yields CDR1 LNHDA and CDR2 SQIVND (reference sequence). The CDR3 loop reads CASRTGGTGELFF. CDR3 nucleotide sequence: TGTGCCAGTAGGACAGGGGGCACCGGGGAGCTGTTTTTT.

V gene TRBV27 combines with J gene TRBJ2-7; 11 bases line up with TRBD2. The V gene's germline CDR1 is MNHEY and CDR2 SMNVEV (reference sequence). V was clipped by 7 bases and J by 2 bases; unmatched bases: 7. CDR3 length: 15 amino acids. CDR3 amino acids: CASIETSGNTYEQYF. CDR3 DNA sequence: TGTGCCAGCATTGAGACTAGCGGGAACACCTACGAGCAGTACTTC.

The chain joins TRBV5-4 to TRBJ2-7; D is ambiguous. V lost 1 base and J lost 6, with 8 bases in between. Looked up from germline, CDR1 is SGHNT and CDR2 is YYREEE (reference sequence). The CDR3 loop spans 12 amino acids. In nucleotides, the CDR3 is TGTGCCAGCAGCTTGTTGAGGAGCGAGCAGTACTTC. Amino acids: CASSLLRSEQYF.

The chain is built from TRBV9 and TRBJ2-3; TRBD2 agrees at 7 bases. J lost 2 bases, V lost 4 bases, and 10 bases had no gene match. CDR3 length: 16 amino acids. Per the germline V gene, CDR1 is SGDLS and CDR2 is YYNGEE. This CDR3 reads CASSPSGKRLTDTQYF. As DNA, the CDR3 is TGTGCCAGCAGCCCAAGCGGGAAGAGGCTCACAGATACGCAGTATTTT. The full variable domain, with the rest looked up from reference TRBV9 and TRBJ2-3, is DSGVTQTPKHLITATGQRVTLRCSPRSGDLSVYWYQQSLDQGLQFLIQYYNGEERAKGNILERFSAQQFPDLHSELNLSSLELGDSALYFCASSPSGKRLTDTQYFGPGTRLTVL.

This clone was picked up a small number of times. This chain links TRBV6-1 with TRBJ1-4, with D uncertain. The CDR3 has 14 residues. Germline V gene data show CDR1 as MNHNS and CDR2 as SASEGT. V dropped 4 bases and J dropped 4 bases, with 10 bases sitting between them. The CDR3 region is CASSATRRNEKLFF. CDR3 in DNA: TGTGCCAGCAGTGCGACAAGGCGTAATGAAAAACTGTTTTTT.

In nucleotides, the CDR3 is TGTGCCAGCAGCTTCCCGACTAGCGGGAGGAACACCGGGGAGCTGTTTTTT. The encoded protein is CASSFPTSGRNTGELFF. The chain combines TRBV7-2 with TRBJ2-2; TRBD2 matches 12 bases. The junction had 3 bases not matched to a gene; V was cut back by 3 bases and J by 1 base. The germline V gene has CDR1 SGHTA and CDR2 FQGNSA. The CDR3 contains 17 residues.

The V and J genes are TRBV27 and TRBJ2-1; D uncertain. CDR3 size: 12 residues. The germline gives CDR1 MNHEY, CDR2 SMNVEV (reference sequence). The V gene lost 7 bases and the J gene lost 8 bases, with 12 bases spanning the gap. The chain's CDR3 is CASKNPGHEQFF. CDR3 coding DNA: TGTGCCAGCAAAAACCCTGGCCATGAGCAGTTCTTC.

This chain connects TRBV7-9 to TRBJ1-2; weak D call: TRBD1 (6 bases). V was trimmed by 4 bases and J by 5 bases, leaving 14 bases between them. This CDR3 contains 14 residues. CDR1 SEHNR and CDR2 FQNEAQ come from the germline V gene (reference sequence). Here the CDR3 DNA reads TGTGCCAGCAGCTCAACCGACAGGCCATATGGCTACACCTTC. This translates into CASSSTDRPYGYTF. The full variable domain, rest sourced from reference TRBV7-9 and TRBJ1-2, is DTGVSQNPRHKITKRGQNVTFRCDPISEHNRLYWYRQTLGQGPEFLTYFQNEAQLEKSRLLSDRFSAERPKGSFSTLEIQRTEQGDSAMYLCASSSTDRPYGYTFGSGTRLTVV.